Below are 30 T cell receptor beta chains sequenced from a single sample in a study of shared clonotypes between healthy human individuals. Sequenced by immunoSEQ multiplex PCR; TCRdb stores in-frame clones only, minus some. Of about 2 million clones listed, about 95% are singletons. The naive CD8 subset, CD45RO-negative cells positively selected for CCR7, excluded terminally differentiated effector memory CD45RA+ cells. Sample: naive CD8+ T cells sorted from blood. These receptors were collected from a man between 18 and 29 years old in good health.

The V gene is TRBV2, the J gene TRBJ2-3; either TRBD1 or TRBD2 may supply D (5 bases each). The germline gives CDR1 SNHLY, CDR2 FYNNEI. The CDR3 covers 16 residues. Deletions cut 4 bases from V and 4 bases from J, with 18 bases between. DNA of the CDR3: TGTGCCAGCAGTGCGCTTCGGGACCCCGCGGCAGATACGCAGTATTTT. Translated, it gives CASSALRDPAADTQYF.

The V gene is TRBV25-1, the J gene TRBJ1-2; unclear D gene. This CDR3 has 15 amino acids. CDR1 and CDR2 from the germline V gene are MGHDK and SYGVNS. Trimming pared 4 bases from V and 0 bases from J, leaving 12 bases between. CDR3 sequence reads: CASSGAVHPNYGYTF. CDR3 nucleotides: TGTGCCAGCAGTGGGGCCGTGCACCCTAACTATGGCTACACCTTC.

The CDR3 protein is CASSDRTGPRYGYTF. The CDR3 coding sequence is TGTGCCAGCAGTGACAGGACAGGGCCCCGCTATGGCTACACCTTC. This chain connects TRBV27 to TRBJ1-2; TRBD1 matches 8 bases. V dropped 5 bases and J dropped 4; count of bases not matched to a gene: 9. The CDR3 loop spans 15 amino acids. In germline, CDR1 is MNHEY, CDR2 SMNVEV (reference sequence).

This clone appeared once. J is TRBJ1-4 and V is TRBV4-3, with 9 positions matching TRBD1. In germline, CDR1 is LGHNA, CDR2 YSLEER. The CDR3 length is 16 residues. Trimming removed 4 bases from V and 13 bases from J; junction bases left unmatched: 16. The CDR3 nucleotides read TGCGCCAGCAGCCCGAGAAGGGGACAGGGTCAAGAGGGACTGTTTTTT. Translating it yields CASSPRRGQGQEGLFF.

V gene TRBV2 combines with J gene TRBJ1-6; a possible D gene is TRBD1 (6 bases). Trimming left V 2 bases short and J 6 bases short, with 11 bases between. Per germline, CDR1 SNHLY and CDR2 FYNNEI. The CDR3 covers 15 residues. The CDR3 DNA reads as TGTGCCAGCAGTGAATGGGGGCAGGGTAATTCACCCCTCCACTTT. Its protein is CASSEWGQGNSPLHF.

Note on this clone: This sample also contains other DNA sequences that code for the same CDR3. The V call is TRBV13, the J call TRBJ2-5, with D tentatively TRBD2 (7 bases). This CDR3 is built from 14 residues. V gave up 1 base and J gave up 5 bases, with 11 bases separating them. Germline V CDR1 and CDR2: PRHDT, FYEKMQ (reference sequence). The CDR3: CASSLAGGKETQYF. The CDR3 nucleotides read TGTGCCAGCAGCTTAGCGGGGGGCAAGGAGACCCAGTACTTC.

As to this clone: In this CDR3 the conserved last residue, phenylalanine or tryptophan, is missing, so a read error is likely. The CDR3 DNA reads as TGCGCCAGCAGCCAGACTAGTCAAGACAAGGCTTTCTCT. Protein sequence: CASSQTSQDKAFS. The chain combines TRBV4-1 with TRBJ1-1; D unresolved. Trimming stripped 3 bases from V and 11 bases from J, with 16 bases between. Germline loops: CDR1 MGHRA, CDR2 YSYEKL. This CDR3 region has 13 residues.

About this clone itself: Other DNA variants within this sample encode the same CDR3. This rearrangement joins TRBV4-1 to TRBJ2-7; no definite D call. The V end was cut by 1 base, the J end by 2 bases, with 6 bases between. The length of the CDR3 is 13 residues. Germline CDR1 is MGHRA and CDR2 is YSYEKL. CDR3 nucleotide sequence: TGCGCCAGCAGCCAAGGAGGAGCCTACGAGCAGTACTTC. Translating gives CASSQGGAYEQYF.

The chain links TRBV13 to TRBJ2-5; D is undetermined. CDR3 length: 15 amino acids. With 0 bases removed from V and 4 bases from J, the gap between germline ends came to 12 bases. Germline lookup yields CDR1 PRHDT and CDR2 FYEKMQ (reference sequence). CDR3 region: CASSLGPDGPETQYF. For the CDR3, the DNA is TGTGCCAGCAGCTTAGGGCCCGATGGGCCAGAGACCCAGTACTTC.

This clone was detected only once. The genes are TRBV6-6 and TRBJ1-3, with no clear D. V dropped 0 bases and J dropped 0 bases, with 9 bases sitting between them. This CDR3 region has 16 residues. The V gene's germline CDR1 is MNHNY and CDR2 SVGAGI (reference sequence). The CDR3 region has the DNA TGTGCCAGCAGTTACTCGTCCGCCTTCTCTGGAAACACCATATATTTT. The encoded protein is CASSYSSAFSGNTIYF.

This clone was seen just once. The J gene is TRBJ2-3, the V gene TRBV19; D is ambiguous. The V gene lost 3 bases and the J gene lost 7 bases, with 17 bases spanning the gap. The CDR3 has 15 amino acids. Per germline, CDR1 LNHDA and CDR2 SQIVND (reference sequence). The CDR3 DNA sequence: TGTGCCAGTAGTATTCGGCAGGAGTCTTCTTATACGCAGTATTTT. Protein product: CASSIRQESSYTQYF. The full variable domain, with the rest looked up from reference TRBV19 and TRBJ2-3, is DGGITQSPKYLFRKEGQNVTLSCEQNLNHDAMYWYRQDPGQGLRLIYYSQIVNDFQKGDIAEGYSVSREKKESFPLTVTSAQKNPTAFYLCASSIRQESSYTQYFGPGTRLTVL.

This clone was counted a few times. Additional DNA sequences in this sample encode the identical CDR3. The rearrangement links TRBV2 to TRBJ1-1; D gene ambiguous. The V end lost 4 bases, the J end lost 2 bases, and 8 bases lay between the germline ends. Germline lookup yields CDR1 SNHLY and CDR2 FYNNEI. The CDR3 totals 13 residues. This CDR3 is CASSGVGNTEAFF. The CDR3 DNA sequence: TGTGCCAGCAGTGGAGTTGGTAACACTGAAGCTTTCTTT. The full variable domain, rest sourced from reference TRBV2 and TRBJ1-1, is EPEVTQTPSHQVTQMGQEVILRCVPISNHLYFYWYRQILGQKVEFLVSFYNNEISEKSEIFDDQFSVERPDGSNFTLKIRSTKLEDSAMYFCASSGVGNTEAFFGQGTRLTVV.

Concerning this clone itself: This CDR3 is also generated by other DNA sequences in the sample. The genes are TRBV5-1 and TRBJ2-2; 9 bases fit TRBD2. CDR3 length equals 17 residues. V gave up 0 bases and J gave up 1 base; unmatched junction bases: 4. The germline gives CDR1 SGHRS, CDR2 YFSETQ. The CDR3 loop is CASSLGLAGMNTGELFF. CDR3 sequence (DNA): TGCGCCAGCAGCTTGGGCCTAGCGGGGATGAACACCGGGGAGCTGTTTTTT.

As concerns this clone: This CDR3 is also generated by other DNA sequences in the sample. The rearrangement uses TRBV5-6 and TRBJ2-7, with unresolved D. Deletions cut 0 bases from V and 3 bases from J, with 7 bases between. This CDR3 has 13 amino acids. Germline V gene lookup returns CDR1 SGHDT and CDR2 YYEEEE. The CDR3 bases are TGTGCCAGCAGCTTGGTGAGAAGCTACGAGCAGTACTTC. Its protein is CASSLVRSYEQYF.

The V call is TRBV7-1, the J call TRBJ1-1; weak D call: TRBD1 (5 bases). TRBV7-1 is annotated as an ORF whose role is uncertain. The V end was cut by 4 bases, the J end by 0 bases, with 12 bases between. The CDR3 loop spans 15 amino acids. CDR3: CASSLALGLNTEAFF. The CDR3 nucleotides are TGTGCCAGCAGCTTAGCGCTGGGGCTGAACACTGAAGCTTTCTTT.

To note about this clone: Other DNA sequences in the sample encode the same CDR3. This sequence joins TRBV2 and TRBJ1-5; 7 nucleotides match TRBD1. Germline V gene lookup returns CDR1 SNHLY and CDR2 FYNNEI. The CDR3 has 12 residues. The junction had 0 bases not matched to a gene; V was cut back by 6 bases and J by 4 bases. The chain's CDR3 is CASRTGNQPQHF. The CDR3 DNA follows: TGTGCCAGCAGGACAGGGAATCAGCCCCAGCATTTT.

The chain has TRBV30 and TRBJ1-1; the match to TRBD1 covers 8 bases. CDR3 length: 12 amino acids. V dropped 4 bases and J dropped 6; count of bases not matched to a gene: 4. Germline V gene lookup returns CDR1 GTSNPN and CDR2 SVGIG (reference sequence). CDR3 sequence reads: CAWTTDRAEAFF. CDR3 DNA sequence: TGTGCCTGGACCACGGACAGGGCTGAAGCTTTCTTT.

About this clone itself: Other DNA sequences in this sample translate to the same CDR3. The CDR3 region is CASSFEGYEQYF. In nucleotides, the CDR3 is TGTGCCAGCAGTTTTGAGGGGTACGAGCAGTACTTC. This chain joins TRBV28 and TRBJ2-7; D is possibly TRBD1 or TRBD2 (5 bases each). The CDR3 spans 12 residues. V was shortened by 3 bases and J by 4 bases, with 7 bases between the two germline ends. Per the germline V gene, CDR1 is MDHEN and CDR2 is SYDVKM.

V is TRBV7-2 and J is TRBJ2-5; TRBD1 agrees at 9 bases. This CDR3 comprises 18 residues. V lost 5 bases, J lost 4 bases, and 17 bases stayed unmatched. Germline CDR1 and CDR2: SGHTA and FQGNSA. As DNA, the CDR3 is TGTGCCAGCAGCCCAGGACAGGGGTTCGGTTTCATTCGAGAGACCCAGTACTTC. Its protein is CASSPGQGFGFIRETQYF.

This chain joins TRBV29-1 and TRBJ2-7; possible D gene TRBD1, 6 bases. Between the trimmed V and J ends, which lost 5 bases and 7 bases, there was a span of 15 bases. The CDR3 sequence is 12 residues long. In germline, CDR1 is SQVTM, CDR2 ANQGSEA. CDR3 sequence (DNA): TGCAGCGTTCTCAGGGGTCCGTATGAGCAGTACTTC. This sequence encodes CSVLRGPYEQYF.

The V gene is TRBV6-5, the J gene TRBJ1-4; the D gene is possibly TRBD1 (5 bases). There are 13 residues in the CDR3. V shed 7 bases and J shed 7 bases, with 13 bases lying between them. Germline V gene sequence: CDR1 MNHEY, CDR2 SVGAGI. The CDR3 reads CASTVGGGEKLFF. CDR3 DNA: TGTGCCAGCACTGTGGGGGGTGGTGAAAAACTGTTTTTT.

This chain joins TRBV6-1 and TRBJ2-3; 8 bases match TRBD1. CDR1 and CDR2 from the germline V gene are MNHNS and SASEGT. This CDR3 is built from 15 residues. After removal of 6 bases from V and 2 bases from J, the junction contained 7 bases not matched to a gene. In DNA, the CDR3 is TGTGCCAGCAGCTCGAGGGACAGGCCCACAGATACGCAGTATTTT. Its translation is CASSSRDRPTDTQYF.

The chain joins TRBV7-2 to TRBJ2-1; the match to TRBD2 covers 10 bases. The trim removed 6 bases at V and 8 bases at J, leaving 13 bases unmatched. This CDR3 region has 16 residues. Germline loops: CDR1 SGHTA, CDR2 FQGNSA. CDR3 amino acids: CASSYASGSVYDEQFF. The CDR3 DNA reads as TGTGCCAGCAGTTACGCTAGCGGGAGTGTTTATGATGAGCAGTTCTTC. The full variable domain, completed using reference TRBV7-2 and TRBJ2-1, is GAGVSQSPSNKVTEKGKDVELRCDPISGHTALYWYRQSLGQGLEFLIYFQGNSAPDKSGLPSDRFSAERTGGSVSTLTIQRTQQEDSAVYLCASSYASGSVYDEQFFGPGTRLTVL.

The gene calls are TRBV9 and TRBJ1-2; the D gene is possibly TRBD1 (6 bases). This CDR3 is built from 15 residues. Germline assignment: CDR1 SGDLS and CDR2 YYNGEE. The V gene lost 0 bases and the J gene lost 8 bases, with 17 bases spanning the gap. As DNA, the CDR3 is TGTGCCAGCAGCGTAGAGGGGGGGACCGCTGACGGCTACACCTTC. It is translated as CASSVEGGTADGYTF.

This chain uses TRBV27 with TRBJ2-4, with D unclear. Germline V gives CDR1 MNHEY, CDR2 SMNVEV (reference sequence). The CDR3 totals 17 residues. V gave up 6 bases and J gave up 2 bases, with 20 bases separating them. CDR3 bases: TGTGCCAGCAGGAATAACCCGGGTGGGTCCCCCAAAAACATTCAGTACTTC. Its translation is CASRNNPGGSPKNIQYF.

The chain combines TRBV10-2 with TRBJ1-4; no clear D gene. The CDR3 totals 13 residues. V was shortened by 6 bases and J by 8 bases, with 13 bases between the two germline ends. Germline V gene sequence: CDR1 WSHSY, CDR2 SAAADI. The CDR3, as DNA: TGCGCCAGCAGGTACGGGCCGAGCGAAAAACTGTTTTTT. As protein: CASRYGPSEKLFF.

This chain uses TRBV6-5 with TRBJ1-2; TRBD1 matches at 10 bases. The CDR3 has 16 amino acids. The germline gives CDR1 MNHEY, CDR2 SVGAGI. J was trimmed by 1 base and V by 0 bases; bases with no gene match: 2. In DNA, the CDR3 is TGTGCCAGCAGTTACTCTTGGGACAGGGGTAACTATGGCTACACCTTC. Translating it yields CASSYSWDRGNYGYTF.

The chain couples TRBV5-6 to TRBJ2-2; D possibly matches TRBD1 or TRBD2 (5 bases each). The V end lost 4 bases, the J end lost 4 bases, and 20 bases lay between the germline ends. This CDR3 has 17 residues. Germline loops: CDR1 SGHDT, CDR2 YYEEEE. Here the CDR3 DNA reads TGTGCCAGCAGCGGAGCCTACCCCTCCGGGGCCACCGGGGAGCTGTTTTTT. It is translated as CASSGAYPSGATGELFF.

The V gene is TRBV7-9, the J gene TRBJ2-7, with 7 bases matching TRBD2. In germline, CDR1 is SEHNR, CDR2 FQNEAQ (reference sequence). This CDR3 spans 13 amino acids. V trimming: 5 bases; J trimming: 5 bases; junction bases outside the gene matches: 6. For the CDR3, the DNA is TGTGCCAGCAGCCCCCCGAGCGGGGACGAGCAGTACTTC. Translating gives CASSPPSGDEQYF.

The CDR3 region has the DNA TGTGCCAGCAGCGGGGGGGTGAGTAGGGACAATGAGCAGTTCTTC. Protein sequence: CASSGGVSRDNEQFF. The chain recombines TRBV11-2 with TRBJ2-1; 7 bases map to TRBD2. Trimming at V came to 5 bases and at J to 5 bases, leaving 9 bases not matched to a gene. This CDR3 spans 15 amino acids. Germline V gene sequence: CDR1 SGHAT, CDR2 FQNNGV. The variable domain in full, completed from reference TRBV11-2 and TRBJ2-1, reads EAGVAQSPRYKIIEKRQSVAFWCNPISGHATLYWYQQILGQGPKLLIQFQNNGVVDDSQLPKDRFSAERLKGVDSTLKIQPAKLEDSAVYLCASSGGVSRDNEQFFGPGTRLTVL.